This is a list of T cell receptor beta chains from one sample in a study of T cells in Graves' hyperthyroidism and ophthalmopathy. TCRdb re-derived calls from the multiplex PCR reads in MiXCR, one entry per CDR3 protein. The sample holds about 400,000 distinct CDR3 sequences, around an eighth seen once. The source material was blood. The receptor set was obtained from a man aged 50 or older with Graves' ophthalmopathy. Both conserved end residues are part of each CDR3. D genes are given only for firm matches. The size field is filled for only some rows; it gives once, few, many or a size class.

length	D	J	size	V	CDR3	DNA
13	-	TRBJ1-1	-	TRBV19	CASSVFRNTEAFF	TGTGCCAGTAGTGTCTTCCGAAACACTGAAGCTTTCTTT
16	-	TRBJ2-3	many	TRBV5-1	CASSLEVAGGTDTQYF	TGCGCCAGCAGCTTGGAGGTAGCAGGCGGCACAGATACGCAGTATTTT
19	TRBD2	TRBJ2-1	-	TRBV6-2/TRBV6-3	CASSYSLAGGTGSYNEQFF	TGTGCCAGCAGTTACTCTCTTGCGGGAGGGACCGGCTCCTACAATGAGCAGTTCTTC
14	TRBD2	TRBJ2-1	-	TRBV19	CASRMGGANNEQFF	TGTGCCAGTAGGATGGGAGGGGCGAACAATGAGCAGTTCTTC
15	-	TRBJ2-1	-	TRBV25-1	CASSDILGVHNEQFF	TGTGCCAGCAGTGATATTCTTGGGGTCCACAATGAGCAGTTCTTC
14	-	TRBJ2-2	-	TRBV20-1	CSARDIRNTGELFF	TGCAGTGCTAGGGACATACGGAACACCGGGGAGCTGTTTTTT
15	-	TRBJ2-3	-	TRBV6-2/TRBV6-3	CASSYSYVKTDTQYF	TGTGCCAGCAGTTACTCGTACGTGAAGACAGATACGCAGTATTTT
15	-	TRBJ2-1	-	TRBV7-9	CASSSWGRSYNEQFF	TGTGCCAGCAGCTCTTGGGGGAGATCCTACAATGAGCAGTTCTTC
16	TRBD2	TRBJ2-1	many	TRBV2	CASSEPLAGVGNEQFF	TGTGCCAGCAGTGAGCCACTAGCGGGAGTGGGGAATGAGCAGTTCTTC
14	-	TRBJ2-3	many	TRBV3-1	CASSQVQATDTQYF	TGTGCCAGCAGCCAAGTACAGGCCACAGATACGCAGTATTTT
16	TRBD2	TRBJ2-7	many	TRBV7-6	CASSQLAGAGHYEQYF	TGTGCCAGCAGCCAACTAGCGGGAGCAGGGCACTACGAGCAGTACTTC
15	TRBD2	TRBJ2-1	few	TRBV19	CASSKLAGGYNEQFF	TGTGCCAGTAGTAAGCTAGCGGGAGGGTATAATGAGCAGTTCTTC
13	TRBD1	TRBJ1-1	many	TRBV28	CASIRQGLTEAFF	TGTGCCAGCATCCGACAGGGGTTGACTGAAGCTTTCTTT
16	-	TRBJ1-3	few	TRBV10-3	CAISESSGTSGNTIYF	TGTGCCATCAGTGAGTCGTCAGGGACCTCTGGAAACACCATATATTTT
15	-	TRBJ2-7	few	TRBV19	CASGRLDGPTYEQYF	TGTGCCAGTGGGAGATTGGACGGACCCACCTACGAGCAGTACTTC
16	TRBD1	TRBJ2-7	many	TRBV14	CASSQDLGQGYYEQYF	TGTGCCAGCAGCCAAGATTTGGGACAGGGCTACTACGAGCAGTACTTC
16	-	TRBJ2-2	few	TRBV5-1	CASSSLTALNTGELFF	TGCGCCAGCAGCTCTCTGACAGCATTGAACACCGGGGAGCTGTTTTTT
15	TRBD1	TRBJ2-7	many	TRBV27	CASSPGQGLGYEQYF	TGTGCCAGCAGTCCCGGACAGGGTTTGGGTTACGAGCAGTACTTC
15	-	TRBJ2-6	-	TRBV9	CASSVGDSGANVLTF	TGTGCCAGCAGCGTAGGCGACTCTGGGGCCAACGTCCTGACTTTC
15	TRBD2	TRBJ2-3	-	TRBV6-5	CASSYRGDYTDAQYF	TGTGCCAGCAGTTATCGGGGGGACTACACAGATGCGCAGTATTTT
16	-	TRBJ1-5	many	TRBV20-1	CSARDFGGQINQPQHF	TGCAGTGCTAGAGATTTCGGAGGACAGATCAATCAGCCCCAGCATTTT
16	TRBD1	TRBJ2-7	-	TRBV28	CASSFGSGQGTYEQYF	TGTGCCAGCAGTTTCGGCTCGGGACAGGGCACCTACGAGCAGTACTTC
18	TRBD2	TRBJ2-5	many	TRBV11-3	CASSFLAGEGAGQETQYF	TGTGCCAGCAGCTTTCTAGCGGGAGAAGGGGCAGGACAAGAGACCCAGTACTTC
13	-	TRBJ2-7	-	TRBV9	CASSQGISYEQYF	TGTGCCAGCTCCCAGGGTATTTCCTACGAGCAGTACTTC
14	-	TRBJ1-2	-	TRBV6-2/TRBV6-3	CASSYVAGSDGYTF	TGTGCCAGCAGTTACGTTGCGGGATCAGATGGCTACACCTTC
13	-	TRBJ1-2	many	TRBV18	CASSPTARWGYTF	TGTGCCAGCTCGCCGACAGCCCGATGGGGCTACACCTTC
13	TRBD1	TRBJ2-7	few	TRBV29-1	CSVGDRRSYEQYF	TGCAGCGTTGGGGACAGGAGGTCCTACGAGCAGTACTTC
16	-	TRBJ1-3	many	TRBV28	CASSLVRGYSGNTIYF	TGTGCCAGCAGTTTGGTCAGAGGGTACTCTGGAAACACCATATATTTT
15	-	TRBJ1-2	many	TRBV27	CASSPQSTYNYGYTF	TGTGCCAGCAGTCCCCAGTCCACATATAACTATGGCTACACCTTC
13	-	TRBJ2-7	many	TRBV12-3/TRBV12-4	CASRLGDIYEQYF	TGTGCCAGCAGATTAGGGGACATTTACGAGCAGTACTTC
14	-	TRBJ1-4	few	TRBV5-1	CASTRRGPNEKLFF	TGCGCCAGCACCCGCCGGGGACCTAATGAAAAACTGTTTTTT
14	-	TRBJ2-2	-	TRBV24-1	CATSDSTVTGELFF	TGTGCCACCAGTGATTCAACAGTGACCGGGGAGCTGTTTTTT
13	-	TRBJ2-1	-	TRBV6-1	CASRASAYNEQFF	TGTGCCAGCAGGGCTAGCGCTTACAATGAGCAGTTCTTC
16	TRBD2	TRBJ2-2	-	TRBV10-3	CAIGSSGRKNTGELFF	TGTGCCATCGGCAGTAGCGGGAGAAAGAACACCGGGGAGCTGTTTTTT
16	TRBD2	TRBJ2-2	many	TRBV6-1	CASLIGLAGGTGELFF	TGTGCCAGCCTAATCGGACTAGCGGGAGGGACCGGGGAGCTGTTTTTT
15	TRBD1	TRBJ2-7	many	TRBV5-1	CASSPGGDRAYEQYF	TGCGCCAGCAGCCCGGGTGGGGACAGGGCCTACGAGCAGTACTTC
14	-	TRBJ2-7	many	TRBV5-1	CASSLDGASYEQYF	TGCGCCAGCAGCTTGGACGGGGCCTCCTACGAGCAGTACTTC
15	TRBD1	TRBJ2-1	-	TRBV6-1	CASRAGTGGYYEQFF	TGTGCCAGCAGGGCCGGGACAGGGGGTTACTATGAGCAGTTCTTC
13	-	TRBJ2-5	many	TRBV19	CASSSAVQETQYF	TGTGCCAGTAGTAGTGCGGTTCAAGAGACCCAGTACTTC
15	-	TRBJ1-4	-	TRBV5-1	CASSSGGSTNEKLFF	TGCGCCAGCAGTTCCGGGGGATCCACTAATGAAAAACTGTTTTTT
15	-	TRBJ2-3	many	TRBV11-2	CASSLNSGSLGTQYF	TGTGCCAGCAGCTTGAATAGCGGTTCCCTTGGTACGCAGTATTTT
15	-	TRBJ1-2	many	TRBV20-1	CSARGLIDRGEGYTF	TGCAGTGCTAGGGGCCTAATAGACAGAGGTGAAGGCTACACCTTC
16	-	TRBJ2-6	few	TRBV5-1	CASSLRHFSGANVLTF	TGCGCCAGCAGCTTGAGGCACTTCTCTGGGGCCAACGTCCTGACTTTC
14	-	TRBJ2-1	many	TRBV7-9	CASSLAGDLREQFF	TGTGCCAGCAGCTTGGCTGGGGACCTCCGGGAGCAGTTCTTC
14	TRBD2	TRBJ2-1	once	TRBV7-9	CASLGRELDNEQFF	TGTGCCAGCCTGGGGCGGGAGCTCGACAATGAGCAGTTCTTC
15	TRBD1	TRBJ2-5	few	TRBV19	CASSTRTGPIETQYF	TGTGCCAGTAGTACGAGGACAGGCCCCATTGAGACCCAGTACTTC